The entry below describes one T cell receptor (beta chain). This sample includes further DNA sequences coding for the same CDR3. Unsorted PBMC samples were amplified in replicate PCRs containing roughly 290 ng DNA, about 30,000 T cell genomes. Data came from immunoSEQ multiplex PCR; TCRdb stores just in-frame clones and leaves some out. The sample carries 400,000 to 550,000 clones, around 80% recorded once. About 90 million PBMCs were counted before genomic DNA extraction. This CDR3 region has 14 residues. CDR1 is KGHSH and CDR2 is LQKENI in the germline V gene. V lost 2 bases, J lost 1 base, and 2 bases stayed unmatched. This sample is part of a study of shared clonotypes between healthy human individuals. Study overall: Donors consisted of a couple of women and three men between 18 and 49.

The receptor was derived from a middle-aged woman in good health. Some clones in this sample may be carry-over from other donors' samples. Input material: PBMCs. The chain has TRBV18 and TRBJ2-7; 7 positions agree with TRBD1. The CDR3, as DNA: TGTGCCAGCTCACCAGGACAGGAGTCCTACGAGCAGTACTTC. Amino acids: CASSPGQESYEQYF.